A selection of T cell receptor beta chains follows, all from one sample in a study of T cells after yellow fever vaccination. One entry per CDR3 protein, called by TCRdb with MiXCR from the 5' RACE reads. The table lists a few hundred thousand distinct CDR3 sequences, around 4% of them singletons. The sequencing used PBMCs, collected on the day of the yellow fever booster vaccination. These receptors were obtained from a man between 18 and 29 years old who received the YFV17D yellow fever vaccine. The CDR3 runs from the conserved cysteine through the conserved F or W. The order of the fields is clone size, V gene, D gene, J gene, CDR3 protein, CDR3 DNA. A D gene is named only where the DNA matches it firmly. Expanded clones get a size class; other rows say once, few or many, or leave the size out.

>many|TRBV20-1|TRBD1|TRBJ2-4
CSPKQGFNIQYF
TGCAGTCCCAAACAGGGGTTCAACATTCAGTACTTC
>many|TRBV5-5|-|TRBJ2-2
CASSPEGWNTGELFF
TGTGCCAGCAGCCCAGAGGGCTGGAACACCGGGGAGCTGTTTTTT
>many|TRBV20-1|-|TRBJ2-7
CSARPPFVSYEQYF
TGCAGTGCTCGTCCCCCGTTTGTCTCCTACGAGCAGTACTTC
>few|TRBV12-3/TRBV12-4|-|TRBJ1-5
CASTAGSSYQPQHF
TGTGCCAGCACCGCCGGGTCGTCCTATCAGCCCCAGCATTTT
>many|TRBV7-2|TRBD2|TRBJ2-2
CASSLRGLAGTGELFF
TGTGCCAGCAGCTTAAGGGGGCTAGCGGGGACCGGGGAGCTGTTTTTT
>-|TRBV24-1|-|TRBJ2-3
CATRRQLTDTQYF
TGTGCCACCAGACGACAGCTCACAGATACGCAGTATTTT
>many|TRBV10-3|-|TRBJ2-3
CAISRDIGEDTQYF
TGTGCCATCAGCAGGGACATTGGGGAGGATACGCAGTATTTT
>-|TRBV20-1|TRBD1|TRBJ1-1
CSAPSRQGRAFF
TGCAGTGCTCCAAGTCGACAGGGGCGAGCTTTCTTT
>few|TRBV12-3/TRBV12-4|TRBD1|TRBJ2-7
CASRLASGTAYEQYF
TGTGCCAGCAGGTTGGCATCCGGGACAGCCTACGAGCAGTACTTC
>few|TRBV9|-|TRBJ1-2
CASSVDLGDAYGYTF
TGTGCCAGCAGCGTAGATTTGGGGGACGCCTATGGCTACACCTTC
>many|TRBV5-1|TRBD1|TRBJ2-4
CASSLEQGWNIQYF
TGCGCCAGCAGCTTGGAACAGGGGTGGAACATTCAGTACTTC
>few|TRBV12-3/TRBV12-4|-|TRBJ2-1
CASSFEGLMNEQFF
TGTGCCAGCAGTTTCGAGGGGTTGATGAATGAGCAGTTCTTC
>many|TRBV29-1|-|TRBJ1-3
CSVEGSGNTIYF
TGCAGCGTTGAGGGCTCTGGAAACACCATATATTTT
>many|TRBV18|-|TRBJ1-1
CASSPANTEAFF
TGTGCCAGCTCACCTGCTAACACTGAAGCTTTCTTT
>many|TRBV6-2/TRBV6-3|-|TRBJ2-1
CASTYGLFNEQFF
TGTGCCAGCACCTACGGGTTGTTCAATGAGCAGTTCTTC
>few|TRBV14|TRBD2|TRBJ2-3
CASSRRLASSTDTQYF
TGTGCCAGCAGCCGGCGACTAGCGAGTAGCACAGATACGCAGTATTTT
>many|TRBV7-3|-|TRBJ1-2
CASSPGGSSYGYTF
TGTGCCAGCAGCCCTGGGGGCTCAAGCTATGGCTACACCTTC
>-|TRBV19|TRBD1|TRBJ1-4
CASSITGEWEKLFF
TGTGCCAGTAGTATTACAGGGGAGTGGGAAAAACTGTTTTTT
>many|TRBV4-3|-|TRBJ2-2
CASSRGFGEGAGELFF
TGCGCCAGCAGCCGCGGGTTCGGGGAAGGGGCCGGGGAGCTGTTTTTT
>few|TRBV6-5|TRBD2|TRBJ2-2
CASTSGGIAGELFF
TGTGCCAGCACCAGCGGGGGAATCGCCGGGGAGCTGTTTTTT
>-|TRBV7-9|-|TRBJ1-1
CASRTRDGRNTEAFF
TGTGCCAGCAGGACCCGGGACGGACGGAACACTGAAGCTTTCTTT
>many|TRBV7-2|TRBD2|TRBJ2-7
CASSSPLAGGYEQYF
TGTGCCAGCAGCTCCCCGCTAGCGGGGGGCTACGAGCAGTACTTC
>-|TRBV7-2|TRBD2|TRBJ2-6
CASTPPGLASGANVLTF
TGTGCCAGCACCCCCCCCGGACTAGCCTCTGGGGCCAACGTCCTGACTTTC
>many|TRBV7-9|TRBD1|TRBJ2-1
CASVPIGGDEQFF
TGTGCCAGCGTTCCGATAGGGGGCGATGAGCAGTTCTTC
>-|TRBV11-1|TRBD1|TRBJ1-5
CASSSTHRGLVQPQHF
TGTGCCAGCAGCTCCACACACAGGGGGCTGGTTCAGCCCCAGCATTTT
>many|TRBV5-1|TRBD2|TRBJ2-1
CASSIGGAYNEQFF
TGCGCCAGCAGCATCGGGGGGGCCTACAATGAGCAGTTCTTC
>few|TRBV20-1|TRBD1|TRBJ2-3
CSARDRDVADTQYF
TGCAGTGCTAGGGACAGGGACGTGGCAGATACGCAGTATTTT
>many|TRBV6-2/TRBV6-3|-|TRBJ2-1
CATSGPYNEQFF
TGTGCTACTTCCGGGCCCTACAATGAGCAGTTCTTC
>many|TRBV18|TRBD1|TRBJ1-5
CASSPGQGDQPQHF
TGTGCCAGCAGTCCGGGACAGGGCGATCAGCCCCAGCATTTT
>-|TRBV7-9|TRBD2|TRBJ2-3
CASSRRMAGGTDTQYF
TGTGCCAGCAGCCGACGGATGGCGGGGGGTACAGATACGCAGTATTTT
>-|TRBV5-6|-|TRBJ1-6
CASSLGPAAVYDSPLHF
TGTGCCAGCAGCTTGGGTCCTGCGGCAGTCTATGATTCACCCCTCCACTTT
>many|TRBV7-8|-|TRBJ2-1
CASSQGLSSYNEQFF
TGTGCCAGCAGTCAGGGACTCAGTTCCTACAATGAGCAGTTCTTC
>many|TRBV10-1|-|TRBJ2-1
CASSESPGGSYNEQFF
TGCGCCAGCAGTGAGTCGCCCGGAGGCTCCTACAATGAGCAGTTCTTC
>-|TRBV7-3|-|TRBJ1-1
CASSLTGSGLGTEAFF
TGTGCCAGCAGCTTAACAGGCTCAGGACTGGGCACTGAAGCTTTCTTT
>-|TRBV5-1|TRBD2|TRBJ2-3
CASSPAPTSGGVPDTQYF
TGCGCCAGCAGCCCGGCCCCCACTAGCGGGGGGGTACCAGATACGCAGTATTTT
>many|TRBV9|-|TRBJ1-4
CASSVGGEVYEKLFF
TGTGCCAGCAGCGTAGGCGGTGAGGTATATGAAAAACTGTTTTTT
>many|TRBV20-1|-|TRBJ2-3
CSASGVTDTQYF
TGCAGTGCTAGCGGCGTTACGGATACGCAGTATTTT
>-|TRBV4-3|-|TRBJ1-4
CASSQDGSDEKLFF
TGCGCCAGCAGCCAAGATGGGTCAGATGAAAAACTGTTTTTT
>many|TRBV28|-|TRBJ2-2
CASSLPGINTGELFF
TGTGCCAGCAGTTTGCCCGGGATCAACACCGGGGAGCTGTTTTTT
>many|TRBV10-1|TRBD2|TRBJ2-5
CASSAGTRRGETQYF
TGCGCCAGCAGTGCCGGGACTAGGCGTGGGGAGACCCAGTACTTC
>many|TRBV5-1|-|TRBJ1-5
CASSSRVGDQPQHF
TGCGCCAGCAGCTCCAGGGTTGGGGATCAGCCCCAGCATTTT
>few|TRBV27|-|TRBJ2-2
CASSFSIGVNTGELFF
TGTGCCAGCAGTTTTAGTATAGGGGTCAACACCGGGGAGCTGTTTTTT
>many|TRBV11-2|-|TRBJ2-2
CASSLEDTGELFF
TGTGCCAGCAGCTTAGAGGACACCGGGGAGCTGTTTTTT
>few|TRBV25-1|TRBD1|TRBJ1-2
CASTGTGSANYGYTF
TGTGCCAGCACCGGGACAGGGTCAGCTAACTATGGCTACACCTTC
>-|TRBV12-3/TRBV12-4|-|TRBJ1-1
CASSFSLGTEAFF
TGTGCCAGCAGTTTTAGTTTGGGTACTGAAGCTTTCTTT
>many|TRBV12-5|TRBD2|TRBJ2-3
CASGSLTQRGRRDTQYF
TGTGCTAGTGGTTCTCTCACCCAGCGGGGGCGACGAGATACGCAGTATTTT
>-|TRBV18|-|TRBJ2-3
CASSPSSSHWGTDTQYF
TGTGCCAGCTCACCATCGAGTAGCCATTGGGGAACAGATACGCAGTATTTT
>many|TRBV7-8|TRBD1|TRBJ2-5
CASSPDRVETQYF
TGTGCCAGCAGCCCAGACAGGGTAGAGACCCAGTACTTC
>few|TRBV12-3/TRBV12-4|-|TRBJ2-5
CASSFGSQETQYF
TGTGCCAGCAGTTTCGGTTCCCAAGAGACCCAGTACTTC
>few|TRBV25-1|-|TRBJ1-2
CASSVAGSNYGYTF
TGTGCCAGCAGTGTAGCGGGCAGTAACTATGGCTACACCTTC
>few|TRBV6-6|-|TRBJ1-2
CASSYRGGPTNYGYTF
TGTGCCAGCAGTTACCGGGGGGGGCCGACTAACTATGGCTACACCTTC
>few|TRBV6-5|TRBD2|TRBJ2-3
CASSSAGTSGGWVTQYF
TGTGCCAGCAGTTCCGCCGGGACTAGCGGGGGGTGGGTTACGCAGTATTTT
>many|TRBV10-2|-|TRBJ2-1
CASSDLGLYNEQFF
TGCGCCAGCAGTGACCTGGGTCTTTACAATGAGCAGTTCTTC